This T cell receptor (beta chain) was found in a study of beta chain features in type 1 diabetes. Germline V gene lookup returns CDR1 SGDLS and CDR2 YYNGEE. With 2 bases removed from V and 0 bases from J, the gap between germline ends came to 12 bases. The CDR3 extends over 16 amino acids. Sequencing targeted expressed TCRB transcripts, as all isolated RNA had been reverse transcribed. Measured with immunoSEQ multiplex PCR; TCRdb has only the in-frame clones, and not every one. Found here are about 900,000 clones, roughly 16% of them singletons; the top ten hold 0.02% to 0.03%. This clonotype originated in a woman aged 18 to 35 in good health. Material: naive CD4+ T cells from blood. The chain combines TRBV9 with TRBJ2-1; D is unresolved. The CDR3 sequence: CASSVNPSGSYNEQFF. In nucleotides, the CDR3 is TGTGCCAGCAGCGTCAACCCGAGTGGCTCCTACAATGAGCAGTTCTTC.